These 8 T cell receptor beta chains were sequenced from one sample in a study of T cells after yellow fever vaccination. Each CDR3 protein is one row after TCRdb ran MiXCR on the 5' RACE reads. The sample has about 300,000 distinct CDR3 sequences, 6.5% to 8.5% seen once. The sequenced sample was PBMCs, obtained approximately 40 days after the first yellow fever vaccination. The receptors here all came from a man between 18 and 35 years old who received the YFV17D yellow fever vaccine.

This clonotype has a count of ten or more. The rearrangement joins TRBV7-3 to TRBJ2-1; 7 nucleotides align to TRBD1. CDR1 is SGHTA and CDR2 is FQGTGA in the germline V gene. The CDR3 covers 13 residues. Trimming took 3 bases from V and 6 from J; bases not matched to a gene: 2. CDR3 in amino acids: CASSFSGGNEQFF. CDR3 bases: TGTGCCAGCAGCTTTTCAGGGGGCAATGAGCAGTTCTTC.

This clonotype has a handful of counts. The chain has TRBV7-9 and TRBJ2-5; the match to TRBD2 covers 9 bases. Germline-derived CDR1 and CDR2 are SEHNR and FQNEAQ (reference sequence). The CDR3 is made up of 15 amino acids. V was clipped by 1 base and J by 5 bases; unmatched bases: 5. The CDR3 reads CASSLDAGGPETQYF. The CDR3 DNA reads as TGTGCCAGCAGCTTAGACGCGGGGGGGCCCGAGACCCAGTACTTC.

Only a few counts were recorded for this clonotype. The chain links TRBV9 to TRBJ1-4; possibly TRBD1 for D (6 bases). Germline V lookup: CDR1 SGDLS, CDR2 YYNGEE. The CDR3 totals 16 residues. The V end lost 2 bases, the J end lost 5 bases, and 16 bases lay between the germline ends. CDR3 coding DNA: TGTGCCAGCAGCGTGGGAAAAGGACAGTACAATGAAAAACTGTTTTTT. It codes for CASSVGKGQYNEKLFF. Complete variable domain (other parts from reference TRBV9 and TRBJ1-4): DSGVTQTPKHLITATGQRVTLRCSPRSGDLSVYWYQQSLDQGLQFLIQYYNGEERAKGNILERFSAQQFPDLHSELNLSSLELGDSALYFCASSVGKGQYNEKLFFGSGTQLSVL.

The V gene is TRBV12-3 or TRBV12-4, the J gene TRBJ2-7, with a weak D call TRBD1 (6 bases). The length of the CDR3 is 14 residues. The germline V and J ends were trimmed by 2 bases and 3 bases, with 11 bases remaining between them. Written as DNA, the CDR3 is TGTGCCAGCAGTTTATCACAGGGTTTCTACGAGCAGTACTTC. It specifies CASSLSQGFYEQYF.

This clonotype was seen a few times. The chain uses TRBV25-1 and TRBJ1-6; the D is unclear. V gave up 2 bases and J gave up 3 bases, with 5 bases separating them. The CDR3 extends over 14 amino acids. CDR1 and CDR2 (germline): MGHDK, SYGVNS. DNA of the CDR3: TGTGCCAGCAGTGAACAGTACTATAATTCACCCCTCCACTTT. Translated: CASSEQYYNSPLHF.

This sequence joins TRBV12-3 or TRBV12-4 and TRBJ1-2; D is uncertain. This CDR3 is 13 amino acids long. V lost 3 bases and J 2 bases, leaving 7 bases between the germline ends. The CDR3 sequence is CASSFLPNYGYTF. CDR3 DNA sequence: TGTGCCAGCAGTTTTCTCCCCAACTATGGCTACACCTTC.

The chain has TRBV10-3 and TRBJ2-3; D gene ambiguous. CDR1 and CDR2 from the germline V gene are ENHRY and SYGVKD. CDR3 length: 14 residues. CDR3 sequence (DNA): TGTGGGGTTAACAAGGATGGGAGCACAGATACGCAGTATTTT. Translated, it gives CGVNKDGSTDTQYF.

In this sample, this clonotype turned up many times. This rearrangement joins TRBV12-3 or TRBV12-4 to TRBJ2-3, with D perhaps TRBD1 (6 bases). V was trimmed by 4 bases and J by 3 bases, leaving 11 bases between them. The CDR3 runs 14 residues. The CDR3 is CASSYRVGTDTQYF. Written as DNA, the CDR3 is TGTGCCAGCAGTTACAGGGTGGGGACAGATACGCAGTATTTT.